This entry lists 30 T cell receptor beta chains sequenced from one sample in a study of T cell changes during pregnancy in multiple sclerosis. The protocol was immunoSEQ multiplex PCR, while the TCRdb copy is restricted to in-frame clones and leaves out a portion. The sample contains some 110,000 clones, about 90% of which appear only once. The sequencing here drew on peripheral blood, taken after pregnancy. The receptor set was obtained from a female donor with multiple sclerosis, enrolled in a pregnancy study.

The V call is TRBV5-4, the J call TRBJ2-1, with TRBD2 matching over 7 bases. CDR1 and CDR2 from the germline V gene are SGHNT and YYREEE (reference sequence). With 0 bases clipped from V and 4 bases from J, the junction kept 4 bases outside the gene matches. The length of the CDR3 is 15 residues. The CDR3 here is CASSLGLADYNEQFF. CDR3 sequence (DNA): TGTGCCAGCAGCTTGGGCCTAGCGGATTACAATGAGCAGTTCTTC. The entire variable domain, with the rest obtained from reference TRBV5-4 and TRBJ2-1, is as follows: ETGVTQSPTHLIKTRGQQVTLRCSSQSGHNTVSWYQQALGQGPQFIFQYYREEENGRGNFPPRFSGLQFPNYSSELNVNALELDDSALYLCASSLGLADYNEQFFGPGTRLTVL.

This sequence joins TRBV6-6 and TRBJ2-5; 12 bases map to TRBD2. The CDR3 runs to 16 residues. V lost 0 bases, J lost 5 bases, and 4 bases stayed unmatched. CDR1 MNHNY and CDR2 SVGAGI come from the germline V gene (reference sequence). This CDR3 reads CASSYSTSGSWETQYF. The CDR3 bases are TGTGCCAGCAGTTACTCGACTAGCGGGAGTTGGGAGACCCAGTACTTC.

V and J are TRBV6-6 and TRBJ1-3, with TRBD1 as a possible D gene (6 bases). This CDR3 is 15 amino acids long. Deletions cut 6 bases from V and 0 bases from J, with 12 bases between. Germline CDR1 is MNHNY and CDR2 is SVGAGI (reference sequence). CDR3 in DNA: TGTGCCAGCAGCTTTGGACAGAACTCTGGAAACACCATATATTTT. This encodes CASSFGQNSGNTIYF.

The rearrangement joins TRBV4-1 to TRBJ2-7; D is ambiguous. Germline V CDR1 and CDR2: MGHRA, YSYEKL. The CDR3 loop spans 13 amino acids. Between the trimmed V and J ends, which lost 0 bases and 6 bases, there was a span of 9 bases. The CDR3 is CASSQDLDREQYF. The CDR3 region has the DNA TGCGCCAGCAGCCAAGATCTAGATCGCGAGCAGTACTTC.

The chain links TRBV6-6 to TRBJ2-7, with 10 bases that match TRBD1. Germline V gives CDR1 MNHNY, CDR2 SVGAGI (reference sequence). V dropped 7 bases and J dropped 1; count of bases not matched to a gene: 7. The CDR3 sequence is 15 residues long. The CDR3 nucleotides are TGTGCCAGCACCGATAGGGGACAGGGGTCCTACGAGCAGTACTTC. This codes for CASTDRGQGSYEQYF.

The gene calls are TRBV2 and TRBJ2-3; a possible D gene is TRBD2 (5 bases). The CDR3 runs 14 residues. The germline gives CDR1 SNHLY, CDR2 FYNNEI. The V and J ends lost 7 bases and 3 bases respectively, with 14 bases between them. The CDR3 nucleotides read TGTGCCAGCATGAGCGGTACCGGGACAGATACGCAGTATTTT. This translates into CASMSGTGTDTQYF.

This clone was found a few times. CDR3: CASSLGTPDEQFF. The DNA of the CDR3 is TGTGCCAGCAGCTTAGGGACTCCGGATGAGCAGTTCTTC. The V and J genes are TRBV5-6 and TRBJ2-1; TRBD2 might be the D (6 bases). This CDR3 region has 13 residues. The V and J ends lost 2 bases and 8 bases respectively, with 11 bases between them. CDR1 and CDR2 from the germline V gene are SGHDT and YYEEEE.

This chain connects TRBV30 to TRBJ1-2; a possible D gene is TRBD1 (6 bases). The CDR3 covers 16 residues. Germline V CDR1 and CDR2: GTSNPN, SVGIG (reference sequence). Trimming pared 0 bases from V and 0 bases from J, leaving 14 bases between. Here the CDR3 reads CAWSVGTGTSNYGYTF. CDR3 DNA sequence: TGTGCCTGGAGTGTCGGTACAGGGACATCTAACTATGGCTACACCTTC. Combining the CDR3 with reference TRBV30 and TRBJ1-2 gives the whole variable domain SQTIHQWPATLVQPVGSPLSLECTVEGTSNPNLYWYRQAAGRGLQLLFYSVGIGQISSEVPQNLSASRPQDRQFILSSKKLLLSDSGFYLCAWSVGTGTSNYGYTFGSGTRLTVV.

This sequence joins TRBV2 and TRBJ1-1; possibly TRBD1 for D (6 bases). The CDR3 runs to 11 residues. CDR1 is SNHLY and CDR2 is FYNNEI in the germline V gene. The V end lost 8 bases, the J end lost 6 bases, and 10 bases lay between the germline ends. CDR3 DNA: TGTGCCAGCCACGGACAGCCTGAAGCTTTCTTT. This translates into CASHGQPEAFF.

The genes are TRBV10-3 and TRBJ1-5; 10 bases align to TRBD1. After removal of 10 bases from V and 3 bases from J, the junction contained 6 bases not matched to a gene. Looked up from germline, CDR1 is ENHRY and CDR2 is SYGVKD. CDR3 length: 14 amino acids. CDR3 in amino acids: CATWDRGDNQPQHF. The CDR3 bases are TGTGCCACCTGGGACAGGGGTGACAATCAGCCCCAGCATTTT.

V gene TRBV7-2 combines with J gene TRBJ1-2, with 7 bases fitting TRBD1. Trimming took 0 bases from V and 4 from J; bases not matched to a gene: 5. Germline CDR1 and CDR2: SGHTA and FQGNSA. The CDR3 has 15 amino acids. Written as DNA, the CDR3 is TGTGCCAGCAGCTTAGCGGGACAGATATCCTATGGCTACACCTTC. As protein: CASSLAGQISYGYTF.

Of note for this clone: This CDR3 is also generated by other DNA sequences in the sample. The chain uses TRBV7-9 and TRBJ1-2; 9 positions match TRBD1. Per the germline V gene, CDR1 is SEHNR and CDR2 is FQNEAQ (reference sequence). The CDR3 length is 13 residues. The junction had 0 bases not matched to a gene; V was cut back by 1 base and J by 6 bases. CDR3 residues: CASSLGTGDGYTF. The CDR3 coding sequence is TGTGCCAGCAGCTTAGGGACAGGGGATGGCTACACCTTC. Combining the CDR3 with reference TRBV7-9 and TRBJ1-2 gives the whole variable domain DTGVSQNPRHKITKRGQNVTFRCDPISEHNRLYWYRQTLGQGPEFLTYFQNEAQLEKSRLLSDRFSAERPKGSFSTLEIQRTEQGDSAMYLCASSLGTGDGYTFGSGTRLTVV.

This rearrangement joins TRBV19 to TRBJ2-7; 7 bases match TRBD1. Germline assignment: CDR1 LNHDA and CDR2 SQIVND (reference sequence). There are 14 residues in the CDR3. The junction had 5 bases not matched to a gene; V was cut back by 5 bases and J by 1 base. CDR3 coding DNA: TGTGCCAGTAGTTGGACAGGTAATTCCTACGAGCAGTACTTC. Translating gives CASSWTGNSYEQYF.

This chain joins TRBV7-2 and TRBJ1-1, with D maybe TRBD1 (5 bases). Trimming removed 6 bases from V and 1 base from J, with 12 bases in between. Germline CDR1 SGHTA, CDR2 FQGNSA. The CDR3 length is 14 residues. CDR3 loop: CASSSRGKNTEAFF. The CDR3 nucleotides read TGTGCCAGCAGTAGTAGGGGCAAGAACACTGAAGCTTTCTTT.

The chain has TRBV28 and TRBJ2-2; 12 bases agree with TRBD1. This CDR3 is built from 19 residues. Germline V CDR1 and CDR2: MDHEN, SYDVKM. Germline trimming cut 1 base from V and 4 bases from J; bases unmatched to any gene: 10. The CDR3 bases are TGTGCCAGCAGTTTATACTTATCCGGGACAGGGGGCTCCACCGGGGAGCTGTTTTTT. Protein sequence: CASSLYLSGTGGSTGELFF.

The rearrangement uses TRBV6-1 and TRBJ1-2, with 9 bases that match TRBD1. The V segment lost 2 bases and the J segment 3 bases; nucleotides outside the gene matches: 4. This CDR3 is 15 amino acids long. Germline V gene lookup returns CDR1 MNHNS and CDR2 SASEGT. The CDR3 loop reads CASSESGTGYYGYTF. The CDR3 region has the DNA TGTGCCAGCAGTGAATCCGGGACAGGGTACTATGGCTACACCTTC.

The CDR3 loop is CASSPRQGGEQYF. CDR3 nucleotide sequence: TGTGCCAGCTCACCACGACAGGGGGGCGAGCAGTACTTC. V usage is TRBV18 and J usage is TRBJ2-7; 9 bases are a match to TRBD1. The CDR3 is made up of 13 amino acids. V was pared by 1 base and J by 6 bases, with 1 base of the junction left unmatched. Germline V gives CDR1 KGHSH, CDR2 LQKENI. The complete variable domain, with remaining parts taken from reference TRBV18 and TRBJ2-7, reads NAGVMQNPRHLVRRRGQEARLRCSPMKGHSHVYWYRQLPEEGLKFMVYLQKENIIDESGMPKERFSAEFPKEGPSILRIQQVVRGDSAAYFCASSPRQGGEQYFGPGTRLTVT.

The V call is TRBV29-1, the J call TRBJ2-1, with TRBD2 matching 8 bases. The length of the CDR3 is 17 residues. CDR1 is SQVTM, CDR2 ANQGSEA, per germline. Trimming removed 4 bases from V and 2 bases from J; junction bases left unmatched: 13. The CDR3 nucleotides read TGCAGCGTTGGGGGCCTCCCGGGACTAGGGGCCTACAATGAGCAGTTCTTC. Its protein is CSVGGLPGLGAYNEQFF.

A note on this clone: In the same sample, other DNA sequences code for this CDR3. V gene TRBV5-1 combines with J gene TRBJ1-3; the D is unclear. Germline CDR1 SGHRS, CDR2 YFSETQ. With 0 bases removed from V and 6 bases from J, the gap between germline ends came to 10 bases. The CDR3 consists of 14 residues. The CDR3 protein is CASSLGGGENTIYF. DNA of the CDR3: TGCGCCAGCAGCTTGGGTGGCGGAGAAAACACCATATATTTT.

The CDR3 sequence: CASSFLAGGPAREQFF. In nucleotides, the CDR3 is TGCGCCAGCAGCTTTCTAGCGGGAGGGCCAGCGCGGGAGCAGTTCTTC. V and J are TRBV5-1 and TRBJ2-1; 12 bases align to TRBD2. This CDR3 contains 16 residues. The trim removed 2 bases at V and 10 bases at J, leaving 10 bases unmatched. The germline gives CDR1 SGHRS, CDR2 YFSETQ.

The V call is TRBV11-2, the J call TRBJ1-5; tentatively, D is TRBD1 (5 bases). Germline V lookup: CDR1 SGHAT, CDR2 FQNNGV. V lost 0 bases and J 2 bases, leaving 8 bases between the germline ends. This CDR3 is built from 15 residues. The CDR3 region is CASSLEGQGNQPQHF. CDR3 sequence (DNA): TGTGCCAGCAGCTTAGAGGGGCAGGGCAATCAGCCCCAGCATTTT.

This clone appeared once. The chain uses TRBV5-1 and TRBJ2-3; no clear D gene. The CDR3 is made up of 15 amino acids. V lost 1 base and J lost 3, with 12 bases in between. Germline CDR1 reads SGHRS; CDR2 reads YFSETQ. CDR3 loop: CASSLFGLLTDTQYF. CDR3 nucleotides: TGCGCCAGCAGCTTGTTTGGGCTATTAACAGATACGCAGTATTTT.

The J gene is TRBJ1-6, the V gene TRBV30; D remains unclear. Trimming removed 3 bases from V and 9 bases from J, with 18 bases in between. The CDR3 consists of 15 residues. In germline, CDR1 is GTSNPN, CDR2 SVGIG (reference sequence). The CDR3 DNA sequence: TGTGCCTGGAGGAGCGGAATTCTCGAAACTTCACCCCTCCACTTT. Amino acids: CAWRSGILETSPLHF.

The chain combines TRBV9 with TRBJ1-2, with 9 bases aligning to TRBD1. The CDR3 has 16 residues. V was clipped by 3 bases and J by 5 bases; unmatched bases: 11. Germline CDR1 SGDLS, CDR2 YYNGEE. DNA for the CDR3: TGTGCCAGCAGCGACCCGGGACAGGGAAGTCCATATGGCTACACCTTC. Translation gives CASSDPGQGSPYGYTF.

The rearrangement links TRBV5-1 to TRBJ1-4, with D uncertain. The CDR3 length is 17 residues. Between the trimmed V and J ends, which lost 4 bases and 3 bases, there was a span of 19 bases. Germline values: CDR1 SGHRS, CDR2 YFSETQ. CDR3 loop: CASSPGSFVPPNEKLFF. The CDR3 DNA reads TGCGCCAGCAGCCCGGGTAGCTTCGTCCCTCCTAATGAAAAACTGTTTTTT.

In the case of this clone: The junction departs from germline at one end; a sequencing error may be responsible. This chain connects TRBV10-3 to TRBJ2-1, with TRBD1 matching 12 bases. Germline V lookup: CDR1 ENHRY, CDR2 SYGVKD. CDR3 length: 17 residues. CDR3 nucleotide sequence: TGTGCCATCAGTGAGACCGGGACAGGGGGCCGCAGTCCAGCCGCACTCTTC. Translating gives CAISETGTGGRSPAALF.

This chain connects TRBV5-1 to TRBJ2-3; 11 bases match TRBD2. The CDR3 extends over 17 amino acids. Germline trimming cut 4 bases from V and 5 bases from J; bases unmatched to any gene: 12. Per germline, CDR1 SGHRS and CDR2 YFSETQ. CDR3 bases: TGCGCCAGCAGCGTCTCCGGGACTAGCGGTTGGGGAGATACGCAGTATTTT. Its protein is CASSVSGTSGWGDTQYF.

The rearrangement joins TRBV5-6 to TRBJ2-1; 12 bases match TRBD1. J lost 14 bases, V lost 0 bases, and 12 bases had no gene match. Germline lookup yields CDR1 SGHDT and CDR2 YYEEEE. This CDR3 region has 16 residues. Here the CDR3 DNA reads TGTGCCAGCAGCTTGGCCAGGGGACAGGGGGCATCAGCGGAGTTCTTC. It codes for CASSLARGQGASAEFF. Full variable domain (outside the CDR3, taken from reference TRBV5-6 and TRBJ2-1): DAGVTQSPTHLIKTRGQQVTLRCSPKSGHDTVSWYQQALGQGPQFIFQYYEEEERQRGNFPDRFSGHQFPNYSSELNVNALLLGDSALYLCASSLARGQGASAEFFGPGTRLTVL.

In this sample, this clone turned up once. The chain carries TRBV9 and TRBJ1-1, with D perhaps TRBD1 (5 bases). The CDR3 has 15 residues. V dropped 4 bases and J dropped 1 base, with 14 bases sitting between them. In germline, CDR1 is SGDLS, CDR2 YYNGEE. The CDR3 protein is CASSKAGRENTEAFF. CDR3 in DNA: TGTGCCAGCAGCAAAGCAGGCAGGGAGAACACTGAAGCTTTCTTT.

The CDR3 is CASSPLAGTSYNEQFF. DNA of the CDR3: TGTGCCAGCTCACCCCTAGCGGGAACCTCCTACAATGAGCAGTTCTTC. The V and J genes are TRBV18 and TRBJ2-1, with 9 bases matching TRBD2. The CDR3 contains 16 residues. With V trimmed by 3 bases and J by 0 bases, 3 bases remained unmatched. Per the germline V gene, CDR1 is KGHSH and CDR2 is LQKENI.